The 20 T cell receptor beta chains listed next were all sequenced from one sample in a study of pediatric ulcerative colitis (dated by TCRdb to the late 2010s). Library method: the immunoSEQ multiplex PCR assay. The source is immuneACCESS, and TCRdb retained only in-frame sequences with V and J called. Part of the clones is not carried over; for the studies checked, unresolved V genes explain less than half of this, and the remainder is unexplained. The table for this sample lists 40,000 to 55,000 clones; about four fifths of them were counted only once. The ten largest clones represent less than 4.5% of the sample. During colonoscopy, one to two pinch biopsies were obtained from the rectum for research purposes. The specimen was gut tissue. The receptors here all came from a girl aged 5-17 years with moderate ulcerative colitis.

The chain has TRBV27 and TRBJ2-3; tentative D call: TRBD1 (5 bases). CDR3 length: 13 residues. Trimming shortened V by 7 bases and J by 5 bases, and 13 bases separated the two germline ends. Germline assignment: CDR1 MNHEY and CDR2 SMNVEV (reference sequence). CDR3 nucleotide sequence: TGTGCCAGCATTGGGGCATTCGGAGATACGCAGTATTTT. Encoded protein: CASIGAFGDTQYF.

The genes are TRBV10-2 and TRBJ2-1; no clear D. V lost 5 bases and J 5 bases, leaving 7 bases between the germline ends. CDR1 and CDR2 (germline): WSHSY, SAAADI. The CDR3 extends over 12 amino acids. CDR3 region: CASSRQNNEQFF. The CDR3 DNA is TGCGCCAGCAGTCGGCAGAACAATGAGCAGTTCTTC.

The V and J genes are TRBV5-4 and TRBJ2-6; D may correspond to TRBD1 or TRBD2 (5 bases each). From germline, CDR1 is SGHNT and CDR2 YYREEE (reference sequence). The CDR3 contains 15 residues. Trimming removed 2 bases from V and 2 bases from J, with 8 bases in between. CDR3 loop: CASSLEGTGANVLTF. Written as DNA, the CDR3 is TGTGCCAGCAGCTTAGAGGGGACTGGGGCCAACGTCCTGACTTTC.

The V call is TRBV7-2, the J call TRBJ1-2; unclear D gene. The V end lost 1 base, the J end lost 11 bases, and 17 bases lay between the germline ends. There are 14 residues in the CDR3. CDR1 is SGHTA, CDR2 FQGNSA, per germline. The CDR3: CASSLVVFGFGYTF. CDR3 DNA sequence: TGTGCCAGCAGCTTAGTCGTTTTTGGATTTGGATACACCTTC.

The chain is built from TRBV5-1 and TRBJ2-3, with TRBD2 matching over 8 bases. The CDR3 runs to 19 residues. Germline-derived CDR1 and CDR2 are SGHRS and YFSETQ. J was trimmed by 3 bases and V by 7 bases; bases with no gene match: 22. The CDR3 bases are TGCGCCAGCCGCTCGTCGGGTCCGGGACTAGTGGTGGTAACAGATACGCAGTATTTT. Protein: CASRSSGPGLVVVTDTQYF. Filled out from reference TRBV5-1 and TRBJ2-3, the complete variable domain reads KAGVTQTPRYLIKTRGQQVTLSCSPISGHRSVSWYQQTPGQGLQFLFEYFSETQRNKGNFPGRFSGRQFSNSRSEMNVSTLELGDSALYLCASRSSGPGLVVVTDTQYFGPGTRLTVL.

The chain uses TRBV11-3 and TRBJ2-1; D may be TRBD1 or TRBD2 (5 bases each). Trimming took off 2 bases at V and 7 bases at J, with 12 bases between the two ends. The CDR3 contains 14 residues. Germline CDR1 reads SGHNT; CDR2 reads YENEEA. CDR3 coding DNA: TGTGCCAGCAGCTTACAATCGGGGACGAATGAGCAGTTCTTC. Translated, it gives CASSLQSGTNEQFF. The complete variable domain, with remaining parts taken from reference TRBV11-3 and TRBJ2-1, reads EAGVVQSPRYKIIEKKQPVAFWCNPISGHNTLYWYLQNLGQGPELLIRYENEEAVDDSQLPKDRFSAERLKGVDSTLKIQPAELGDSAVYLCASSLQSGTNEQFFGPGTRLTVL.

This clone was found a few times. The chain couples TRBV7-3 to TRBJ2-5; tentative D call: TRBD2 (6 bases). V lost 2 bases to trimming and J lost 2 bases, with 6 bases between them. Germline assignment: CDR1 SGHTA and CDR2 FQGTGA. This CDR3 spans 13 amino acids. The CDR3 loop is CASSLGGQETQYF. For the CDR3, the DNA is TGTGCCAGCAGCTTAGGAGGGCAAGAGACCCAGTACTTC.

This clone was counted between two and nine times. This sequence joins TRBV28 and TRBJ1-5; 9 positions match TRBD1. The CDR3 length is 15 residues. Losses at the gene ends were 5 bases for V and 4 bases for J; bases not matched to a gene: 6. Germline V gene data show CDR1 as MDHEN and CDR2 as SYDVKM. The CDR3 region has the DNA TGTGCCAGCAGTCCGAGGACAGGGGATAATCAGCCCCAGCATTTT. This encodes CASSPRTGDNQPQHF.

The chain carries TRBV6-5 and TRBJ1-6, with 8 bases aligning to TRBD1. Germline CDR1 and CDR2: MNHEY and SVGAGI. The junction had 7 bases not matched to a gene; V was cut back by 5 bases and J by 7 bases. The CDR3 totals 15 residues. CDR3 sequence (DNA): TGTGCCAGCAGTCCCGACAGGGGTAGAAATTCACCCCTCCACTTT. Translating it yields CASSPDRGRNSPLHF.

This chain connects TRBV5-1 to TRBJ2-3, with D possibly matching TRBD2 (7 bases). Trimming pared 5 bases from V and 0 bases from J, leaving 19 bases between. This CDR3 has 17 residues. Germline CDR1 is SGHRS and CDR2 is YFSETQ. The DNA of the CDR3 is TGCGCCAGCAGGCCTGGGGGGGCCCGACTAAGCACAGATACGCAGTATTTT. It encodes CASRPGGARLSTDTQYF.

V and J are TRBV5-1 and TRBJ2-7; no reliable D call. From germline, CDR1 is SGHRS and CDR2 YFSETQ. V was trimmed by 0 bases and J by 8 bases, leaving 12 bases between them. The CDR3 covers 13 residues. The CDR3, as DNA: TGCGCCAGCAGCTTGGAGACGGACCTCAAGCAGTACTTC. Its protein product is CASSLETDLKQYF.

The chain joins TRBV6-4 to TRBJ1-2; tentative D call: TRBD1 (6 bases). CDR3 length: 15 residues. Trimming cost V 0 bases and J 2 bases, with 10 bases left between them. CDR1 MRHNA and CDR2 SNTAGT come from the germline V gene. The CDR3 nucleotides read TGTGCCAGCAGTGACTCGGGGCAGGGGAACTATGGCTACACCTTC. Its protein is CASSDSGQGNYGYTF.

The rearrangement joins TRBV19 to TRBJ2-1, with 9 nucleotides matching TRBD2. V lost 4 bases and J lost 5; bases outside the gene matches: 9. The CDR3 extends over 16 amino acids. The germline gives CDR1 LNHDA, CDR2 SQIVND (reference sequence). In nucleotides, the CDR3 is TGTGCCAGTAGTAACCGAGGACTAGCGTTAAACAATGAGCAGTTCTTC. Translating it yields CASSNRGLALNNEQFF.

The chain's CDR3 is CASSLVSSSSYNEQFF. The CDR3 nucleotides are TGTGCCAGCAGCTTAGTAAGCTCAAGCTCCTACAATGAGCAGTTCTTC. The rearrangement joins TRBV7-2 to TRBJ2-1; no firm D call. Per germline, CDR1 SGHTA and CDR2 FQGNSA. Trimming left V 1 base short and J 0 bases short, with 10 bases between. The CDR3 is 16 amino acids. Filled out from reference TRBV7-2 and TRBJ2-1, the complete variable domain reads GAGVSQSPSNKVTEKGKDVELRCDPISGHTALYWYRQSLGQGLEFLIYFQGNSAPDKSGLPSDRFSAERTGGSVSTLTIQRTQQEDSAVYLCASSLVSSSSYNEQFFGPGTRLTVL.

V usage is TRBV12-5 and J usage is TRBJ2-3, with 10 bases identical to TRBD2. CDR1 is LGHNT, CDR2 FRNRAP, per germline. CDR3 length: 15 amino acids. Trimming took 1 base from V and 5 from J; bases not matched to a gene: 3. The CDR3 DNA is TGTGCTAGTGGTTTGGGGCTAGCGGGAGTAGATACGCAGTATTTT. Its protein product is CASGLGLAGVDTQYF.

V usage is TRBV7-2 and J usage is TRBJ2-1; D gene unclear. Trimming stripped 2 bases from V and 4 bases from J, with 12 bases between. Germline V gene sequence: CDR1 SGHTA, CDR2 FQGNSA. The CDR3 runs 15 residues. CDR3 bases: TGTGCCAGCAGCTTAAGTATCGGGCCTTACAATGAGCAGTTCTTC. This translates into CASSLSIGPYNEQFF.

The chain has TRBV13 and TRBJ2-5, with TRBD2 identical over 11 bases. The CDR3 is 17 amino acids. The germline V gene encodes CDR1 PRHDT and CDR2 FYEKMQ (reference sequence). V lost 1 base and J lost 7; bases outside the gene matches: 11. CDR3 protein: CASSLEGLAAGGGTQYF. Written as DNA, the CDR3 is TGTGCCAGCAGCTTAGAGGGACTAGCGGCCGGGGGGGGGACCCAGTACTTC.

This CDR3 reads CASSLPYTGELFF. DNA of the CDR3: TGTGCCAGCAGCTTGCCCTACACCGGGGAGCTGTTTTTT. V and J are TRBV7-2 and TRBJ2-2; D is unresolved. The CDR3 consists of 13 residues. Germline V gives CDR1 SGHTA, CDR2 FQGNSA. V dropped 3 bases and J dropped 3 bases, with 5 bases sitting between them.

V gene TRBV27 combines with J gene TRBJ2-2, with D tentatively TRBD2 (6 bases). This CDR3 region has 16 residues. Germline V CDR1 and CDR2: MNHEY, SMNVEV (reference sequence). The V end lost 4 bases, the J end lost 4 bases, and 16 bases lay between the germline ends. CDR3 sequence: CASSSVGTGLTGELFF. DNA of the CDR3: TGTGCCAGCAGTTCTGTCGGGACTGGGCTCACCGGGGAGCTGTTTTTT.

V is TRBV6-5 and J is TRBJ2-1; TRBD2 is a possible D gene (5 bases). The CDR3 runs 14 residues. CDR1 and CDR2 (germline): MNHEY, SVGAGI. V was clipped by 2 bases and J by 6 bases, with 11 bases between them. For the CDR3, the DNA is TGTGCCAGCAGTTACGAGCCCAGCGGCAATGAGCAGTTCTTC. It encodes CASSYEPSGNEQFF.